One T cell receptor beta chain is described in this entry. Its specificity is not known. The record originates from a study of vaccination effects on CD4 cells after COVID-19. Sequencing in the ViraFEST assay came after antigen-specific CD4+ T cells had been expanded with viral peptide pools, which were used to stimulate PBMC. At the end of around eleven days of culture, CD4+ T cells were isolated. SARS-CoV-2 infection was confirmed by PCR in the person between March and December 2020. Repertoires were generated with immunoSEQ multiplex PCR, while TCRdb's copy carries only in-frame clones and drops some. The repertoire holds about 45,000 clones, with around 80% as singletons. The germline gives CDR1 SEHNR, CDR2 FQNEAQ (reference sequence). The CDR3 length is 15 residues. V lost 6 bases to trimming and J lost 3 bases; unmatched junction nucleotides: 8.

Sequencing was performed on CD4+ T cells from PBMCs cultured with a peptide pool, taken before COVID-19 vaccination. This chain connects TRBV7-9 to TRBJ1-1, with TRBD1 identical over 9 bases. This TCR was sampled from a human donor who had a prior SARS-CoV-2 infection. The CDR3 sequence is CASSQTGGWHTEAFF. CDR3 nucleotides: TGTGCCAGCAGTCAAACAGGGGGCTGGCACACTGAAGCTTTCTTT.